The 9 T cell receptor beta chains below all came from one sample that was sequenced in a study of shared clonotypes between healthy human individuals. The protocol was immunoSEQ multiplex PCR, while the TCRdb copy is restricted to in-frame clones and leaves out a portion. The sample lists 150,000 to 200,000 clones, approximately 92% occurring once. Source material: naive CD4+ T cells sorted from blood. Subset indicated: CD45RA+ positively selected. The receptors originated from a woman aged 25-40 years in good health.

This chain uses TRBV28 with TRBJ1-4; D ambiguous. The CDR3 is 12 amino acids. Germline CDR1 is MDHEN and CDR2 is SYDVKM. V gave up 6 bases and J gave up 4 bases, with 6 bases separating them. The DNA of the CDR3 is TGTGCCAGCAGGACAAGTAATGAAAAACTGTTTTTT. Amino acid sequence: CASRTSNEKLFF.

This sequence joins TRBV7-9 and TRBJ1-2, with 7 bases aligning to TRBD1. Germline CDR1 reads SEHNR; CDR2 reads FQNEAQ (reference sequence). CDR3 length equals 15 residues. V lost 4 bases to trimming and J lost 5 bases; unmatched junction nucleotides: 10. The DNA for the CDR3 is TGTGCCAGCAGCTCTTCCTACGGGACAGTTTATGGCTACACCTTC. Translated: CASSSSYGTVYGYTF.

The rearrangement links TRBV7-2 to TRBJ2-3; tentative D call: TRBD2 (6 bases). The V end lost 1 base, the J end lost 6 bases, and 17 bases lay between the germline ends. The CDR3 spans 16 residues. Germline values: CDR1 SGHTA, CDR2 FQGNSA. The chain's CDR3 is CASSLESSDLGDTQYF. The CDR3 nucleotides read TGTGCCAGCAGCTTAGAATCTAGCGACCTAGGGGATACGCAGTATTTT.

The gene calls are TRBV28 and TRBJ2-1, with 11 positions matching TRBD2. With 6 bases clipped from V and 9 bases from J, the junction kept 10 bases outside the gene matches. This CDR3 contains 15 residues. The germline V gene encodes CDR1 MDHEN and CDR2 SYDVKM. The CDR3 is CASRSSGTSGVEQFF. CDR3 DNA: TGTGCCAGCAGGTCGTCCGGGACTAGCGGAGTTGAGCAGTTCTTC.

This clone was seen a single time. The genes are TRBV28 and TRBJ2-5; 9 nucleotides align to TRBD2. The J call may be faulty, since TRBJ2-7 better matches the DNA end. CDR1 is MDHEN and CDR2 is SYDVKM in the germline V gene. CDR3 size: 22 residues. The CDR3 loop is CASSPVVAGAHFLASGTYEQYF. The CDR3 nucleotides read TGTGCCAGCAGTCCGGTTGTCGCGGGGGCGCATTTCTTGGCTAGCGGGACCTACGAGCAGTACTTC.

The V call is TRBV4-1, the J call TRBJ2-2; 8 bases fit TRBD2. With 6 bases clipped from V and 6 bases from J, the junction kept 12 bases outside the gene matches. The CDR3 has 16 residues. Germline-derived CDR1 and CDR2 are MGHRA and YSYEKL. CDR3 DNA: TGCGCCAGCAGGCGACCGGGACTAGACCCGGCCGGGGAGCTGTTTTTT. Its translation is CASRRPGLDPAGELFF.

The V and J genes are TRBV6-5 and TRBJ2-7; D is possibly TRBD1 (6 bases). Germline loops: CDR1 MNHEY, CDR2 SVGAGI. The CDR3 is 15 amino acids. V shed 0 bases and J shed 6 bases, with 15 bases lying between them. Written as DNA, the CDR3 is TGTGCCAGCAGTTACTCGATCCAAGGGGGTTCCGAGCAGTACTTC. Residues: CASSYSIQGGSEQYF.

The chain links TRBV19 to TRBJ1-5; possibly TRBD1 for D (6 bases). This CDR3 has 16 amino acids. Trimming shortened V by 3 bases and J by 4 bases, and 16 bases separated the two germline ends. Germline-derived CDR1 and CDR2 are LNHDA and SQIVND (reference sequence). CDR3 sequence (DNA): TGTGCCAGTAGTATCCCTGACAGGATCATTAATCAGCCCCAGCATTTT. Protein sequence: CASSIPDRIINQPQHF.

CDR3 sequence: CASSIATTLQGTGSYEQYF. CDR3 bases: TGTGCCAGTAGTATTGCGACTACCCTACAGGGTACGGGCTCCTACGAGCAGTACTTC. V usage is TRBV19 and J usage is TRBJ2-5; D perhaps matches TRBD1 (6 bases). The J call may be wrong; the DNA end is better matched by TRBJ2-7. Per the germline V gene, CDR1 is LNHDA and CDR2 is SQIVND (reference sequence). This CDR3 region has 19 residues.